The 30 T cell receptor beta chains below all came from one sample that was sequenced in a study of blood T cell repertoires in COVID-19. The repertoire was sequenced with immunoSEQ multiplex PCR; TCRdb's copy has only in-frame clones and lacks some. The sample carries some 460,000 clones, around nine tenths recorded once. The sequencing sample was made of PBMCs or T cells enriched from blood (not recorded which). The receptors derive from a woman between 18 and 29 years old with acute COVID-19.

V and J are TRBV9 and TRBJ2-1; tentatively, D is TRBD2 (6 bases). V was pared by 3 bases and J by 9 bases, with 22 bases between. The CDR3 runs 16 residues. The germline CDR1 and CDR2 sequences are SGDLS and YYNGEE. The CDR3 protein is CASSAEAGLSPGEQFF. The CDR3 DNA sequence: TGTGCCAGCAGCGCGGAGGCGGGACTCTCTCCGGGTGAGCAGTTCTTC.

This clone was detected only a few times. The chain joins TRBV7-2 to TRBJ2-2; unclear D gene. Per germline, CDR1 SGHTA and CDR2 FQGNSA. The CDR3 is made up of 14 amino acids. V was cut by 1 base and J by 4 bases, with 7 bases left in between. The CDR3 loop is CASSLDRLTGELFF. CDR3 DNA sequence: TGTGCCAGCAGCTTAGATAGACTCACCGGGGAGCTGTTTTTT.

This rearrangement joins TRBV7-9 to TRBJ2-5; 7 bases fit TRBD1. Per the germline V gene, CDR1 is SEHNR and CDR2 is FQNEAQ (reference sequence). The CDR3 is 15 amino acids. After removal of 5 bases from V and 2 bases from J, the junction contained 8 bases not matched to a gene. The chain's CDR3 is CASSPRDSQQETQYF. The CDR3 coding sequence is TGTGCCAGCAGCCCCCGGGACAGTCAACAAGAGACCCAGTACTTC.

This sequence joins TRBV9 and TRBJ2-4, with 8 positions matching TRBD2. The CDR3 totals 15 residues. The V and J ends lost 5 bases and 7 bases, in that order; junction bases with no gene match: 11. CDR1 is SGDLS and CDR2 is YYNGEE in the germline V gene. CDR3: CASSRFSRGVNIQYF. In nucleotides, the CDR3 is TGTGCCAGCAGTCGGTTCTCGCGGGGGGTTAACATTCAGTACTTC.

V is TRBV30 and J is TRBJ2-2; D possibly corresponds to TRBD2 (6 bases). Trimming took 4 bases from V and 5 from J, leaving 20 bases between them. Germline lookup yields CDR1 GTSNPN and CDR2 SVGIG (reference sequence). There are 16 residues in the CDR3. The CDR3 loop reads CAWTPRWDSRTGELFF. The CDR3 coding sequence is TGTGCCTGGACCCCCCGTTGGGACTCCCGGACCGGGGAGCTGTTTTTT.

V gene TRBV10-3 combines with J gene TRBJ2-1, with 9 positions matching TRBD2. The V gene end was trimmed by 6 bases and the J gene end by 5 bases; junction bases not matched to a gene: 11. The CDR3 contains 16 residues. CDR1 ENHRY and CDR2 SYGVKD come from the germline V gene. In nucleotides, the CDR3 is TGTGCCATCAGCTCAAAGACTAGCGGTTACGACAATGAGCAGTTCTTC. Amino acid sequence: CAISSKTSGYDNEQFF.

The rearrangement links TRBV3-1 (or the pseudogene TRBV3-2) to TRBJ2-5; D is ambiguous. This CDR3 region has 15 residues. Between the trimmed V and J ends, which lost 0 bases and 1 base, there was a span of 9 bases. Per germline, CDR1 LGHDT and CDR2 YNNKEL (reference sequence). CDR3 DNA sequence: TGTGCCAGCAGCCAAGATCGTTCTCCCCAAGAGACCCAGTACTTC. Protein product: CASSQDRSPQETQYF.

This CDR3 is CASSVDGGSFGNTIYF. The CDR3 DNA is TGTGCCAGCAGCGTAGATGGCGGCTCCTTTGGAAACACCATATATTTT. This rearrangement joins TRBV9 to TRBJ1-3, with D uncertain. The V gene's germline CDR1 is SGDLS and CDR2 YYNGEE. Trimming left V 0 bases short and J 3 bases short, with 13 bases between. There are 16 residues in the CDR3.

This clone has just one count. V is TRBV6-5 and J is TRBJ1-6; 7 bases agree with TRBD1. J was trimmed by 10 bases and V by 0 bases; bases with no gene match: 6. CDR1 MNHEY and CDR2 SVGAGI come from the germline V gene. This CDR3 spans 15 amino acids. CDR3 region: CASSYSINRGSPLHF. Here the CDR3 DNA reads TGTGCCAGCAGTTACTCGATAAACAGGGGATCACCCCTCCACTTT.

This chain joins TRBV7-8 and TRBJ1-6; 7 bases are shared with TRBD1. Germline CDR1 is SGHVS and CDR2 is FQNEAQ. V lost 5 bases and J lost 4; bases outside the gene matches: 11. This CDR3 has 17 residues. The CDR3 DNA is TGTGCCAGCAGCAGGACAGGCTCATTCGGGTATAATTCACCCCTCCACTTT. This gives the protein CASSRTGSFGYNSPLHF.

This clone has only a few counts. The rearrangement uses TRBV7-2 and TRBJ1-2; 7 bases line up with TRBD1. The V segment lost 4 bases and the J segment 4 bases; nucleotides outside the gene matches: 12. Germline CDR1 and CDR2: SGHTA and FQGNSA. This CDR3 is built from 16 residues. The CDR3 nucleotides are TGTGCCAGCAGCTACGGCGGAGGGGGCGCGCTCTATGGCTACACCTTC. This translates into CASSYGGGGALYGYTF. The whole variable domain, remainder taken from reference TRBV7-2 and TRBJ1-2, is GAGVSQSPSNKVTEKGKDVELRCDPISGHTALYWYRQSLGQGLEFLIYFQGNSAPDKSGLPSDRFSAERTGGSVSTLTIQRTQQEDSAVYLCASSYGGGGALYGYTFGSGTRLTVV.

The chain has TRBV4-1 and TRBJ2-5; 16 bases fit TRBD2. With V trimmed by 4 bases and J by 5 bases, 4 bases remained unmatched. Germline CDR1 MGHRA, CDR2 YSYEKL. The CDR3 totals 16 residues. The CDR3 nucleotides read TGCGCCAGCAGCCTGGGACTAGCGGGGGGGCAGGAGACCCAGTACTTC. Amino acid sequence: CASSLGLAGGQETQYF.

The chain couples TRBV28 to TRBJ2-7; a possible D gene is TRBD2 (5 bases). Germline V gene sequence: CDR1 MDHEN, CDR2 SYDVKM. The CDR3 runs 15 residues. V dropped 3 bases and J dropped 2 bases, with 14 bases sitting between them. In DNA form, the CDR3 reads TGTGCCAGCAGTTTCCCCGTAGCGCATCCCTACGAGCAGTACTTC. Its protein is CASSFPVAHPYEQYF. The entire variable domain, with the rest obtained from reference TRBV28 and TRBJ2-7, is as follows: DVKVTQSSRYLVKRTGEKVFLECVQDMDHENMFWYRQDPGLGLRLIYFSYDVKMKEKGDIPEGYSVSREKKERFSLILESASTNQTSMYLCASSFPVAHPYEQYFGPGTRLTVT.

The rearrangement links TRBV7-9 to TRBJ2-1; TRBD2 agrees at 11 bases. Germline CDR1 SEHNR, CDR2 FQNEAQ (reference sequence). There are 15 residues in the CDR3. J gave up 5 bases and V 5 bases, and 5 bases lay outside the gene matches. The chain's CDR3 is CASSIRLAGNNEQFF. As DNA, the CDR3 is TGTGCCAGCAGCATAAGACTAGCGGGAAACAATGAGCAGTTCTTC.

The rearrangement uses TRBV5-1 and TRBJ1-5, with 7 bases fitting TRBD1. Trimming took 1 base from V and 7 from J; bases not matched to a gene: 2. Germline V gives CDR1 SGHRS, CDR2 YFSETQ. CDR3 length equals 13 residues. CDR3 loop: CASSLTGEQPQHF. In nucleotides, the CDR3 is TGCGCCAGCAGCTTGACAGGGGAGCAGCCCCAGCATTTT.

The V call is TRBV7-8, the J call TRBJ2-1, with 7 nucleotides matching TRBD2. Per the germline V gene, CDR1 is SGHVS and CDR2 is FQNEAQ. The CDR3 spans 15 residues. With V trimmed by 6 bases and J by 5 bases, 10 bases remained unmatched. In DNA, the CDR3 is TGTGCCAGCAGTTCCGGGCTAGCGGCACACAATGAGCAGTTCTTC. This translates into CASSSGLAAHNEQFF.

The rearrangement links TRBV2 to TRBJ2-1, with TRBD1 identical over 7 bases. The junction had 5 bases not matched to a gene; V was cut back by 6 bases and J by 6 bases. Germline V gene lookup returns CDR1 SNHLY and CDR2 FYNNEI. This CDR3 is 13 amino acids long. The CDR3 here is CASRWDRSNEQFF. The CDR3 DNA reads as TGTGCCAGCAGATGGGACAGATCCAATGAGCAGTTCTTC.

The chain joins TRBV27 to TRBJ1-5, with no clear D. The germline gives CDR1 MNHEY, CDR2 SMNVEV (reference sequence). This CDR3 has 13 residues. Trimming cost V 5 bases and J 3 bases, with 8 bases left between them. CDR3 sequence reads: CASSRVLNQPQHF. The CDR3, as DNA: TGTGCCAGCAGTCGGGTCCTCAATCAGCCCCAGCATTTT.

This chain uses TRBV2 with TRBJ2-5; weak D call: TRBD1 (5 bases). This CDR3 contains 13 residues. Germline CDR1 reads SNHLY; CDR2 reads FYNNEI. V lost 3 bases and J lost 0, with 5 bases in between. The DNA for the CDR3 is TGTGCCAGCAGTGAGGACAACCAAGAGACCCAGTACTTC. Translating gives CASSEDNQETQYF.

This rearrangement joins TRBV7-9 to TRBJ2-1, with a possible D match to TRBD1 (7 bases). The V end was cut by 11 bases, the J end by 12 bases, with 20 bases between. The CDR3 is made up of 12 amino acids. Germline values: CDR1 SEHNR, CDR2 FQNEAQ (reference sequence). The CDR3 nucleotides read TGTGCCGGAAACAGGGGAGGAGAGTGGCAGTTCTTC. It is translated as CAGNRGGEWQFF.

This clone appeared a single time. The chain recombines TRBV12-5 with TRBJ2-7; possibly TRBD1 for D (5 bases). Trimming cost V 0 bases and J 6 bases, with 15 bases left between them. Germline-derived CDR1 and CDR2 are LGHNT and FRNRAP. The CDR3 length is 15 residues. In DNA form, the CDR3 reads TGTGCTAGTGGTTTGGTTTCTCAGGGTAAGGGCGAGCAGTACTTC. Protein: CASGLVSQGKGEQYF.

This clone has a single count. The chain combines TRBV7-2 with TRBJ1-3; D ambiguous. The V end lost 4 bases, the J end lost 1 base, and 8 bases lay between the germline ends. The CDR3 spans 14 residues. Germline V gene sequence: CDR1 SGHTA, CDR2 FQGNSA. The CDR3 bases are TGTGCCAGCAGCTCTTACAGTTCTGGAAACACCATATATTTT. Its translation: CASSSYSSGNTIYF. The full variable domain, completed using reference TRBV7-2 and TRBJ1-3, is GAGVSQSPSNKVTEKGKDVELRCDPISGHTALYWYRQSLGQGLEFLIYFQGNSAPDKSGLPSDRFSAERTGGSVSTLTIQRTQQEDSAVYLCASSSYSSGNTIYFGEGSWLTVV.

The CDR3 loop reads CASSHFGTGSGVRAGELFF. In DNA, the CDR3 is TGCGCCAGCAGCCATTTCGGGACAGGGTCCGGGGTGAGGGCCGGGGAGCTGTTTTTT. The gene calls are TRBV4-1 and TRBJ2-2; 9 bases are a match to TRBD1. V was clipped by 3 bases and J by 6 bases; unmatched bases: 17. CDR1 and CDR2 from the germline V gene are MGHRA and YSYEKL. The CDR3 contains 19 residues.

The table lists this clone with a count of one. The gene calls are TRBV7-3 and TRBJ1-1; D unclear. CDR1 is SGHTA and CDR2 is FQGTGA in the germline V gene. The CDR3 spans 13 residues. V gave up 2 bases and J gave up 6 bases, with 10 bases separating them. This CDR3 is CASSLGQMPEAFF. The DNA of the CDR3 is TGTGCCAGCAGCTTAGGGCAAATGCCTGAAGCTTTCTTT.

This chain connects TRBV18 to TRBJ1-6; tentative D call: TRBD1 (5 bases). This CDR3 has 14 residues. Germline V gene data show CDR1 as KGHSH and CDR2 as LQKENI. V was clipped by 5 bases and J by 7 bases, with 12 bases between them. In nucleotides, the CDR3 is TGTGCCAGCTCAAAATCAGGGTACAATTCACCCCTCCACTTT. Protein product: CASSKSGYNSPLHF.

J is TRBJ2-5 and V is TRBV7-9; the D gene is possibly TRBD1 (5 bases). The CDR3 runs to 15 residues. The V and J ends lost 1 base and 3 bases respectively, with 12 bases between them. Germline-derived CDR1 and CDR2 are SEHNR and FQNEAQ (reference sequence). This CDR3 reads CASSLVGSGKETQYF. CDR3 sequence (DNA): TGTGCCAGCAGCTTAGTCGGGTCAGGGAAAGAGACCCAGTACTTC.

The V and J genes are TRBV6-5 and TRBJ2-7; 7 nucleotides match TRBD1. With V trimmed by 7 bases and J by 2 bases, 8 bases remained unmatched. CDR3 size: 14 residues. Germline CDR1 reads MNHEY; CDR2 reads SVGAGI. CDR3 amino acids: CASNSGQETYEQYF. The CDR3 DNA follows: TGTGCCAGCAATTCCGGACAGGAGACCTACGAGCAGTACTTC.

The V call is TRBV6-5, the J call TRBJ2-7, with TRBD1 as a possible D gene (6 bases). Germline V lookup: CDR1 MNHEY, CDR2 SVGAGI. Trimming took off 0 bases at V and 3 bases at J, with 12 bases between the two ends. The CDR3 has 15 amino acids. The CDR3: CASSYSLTGIYEQYF. As DNA, the CDR3 is TGTGCCAGCAGTTACTCTTTAACAGGGATCTACGAGCAGTACTTC.

V and J are TRBV7-2 and TRBJ2-1; 11 nucleotides align to TRBD2. CDR1 SGHTA and CDR2 FQGNSA come from the germline V gene. V lost 5 bases and J lost 4; bases outside the gene matches: 10. This CDR3 spans 17 amino acids. The DNA of the CDR3 is TGTGCCAGCAGCACGCAACTAGCGGGAGATAGGTACAATGAGCAGTTCTTC. Its translation: CASSTQLAGDRYNEQFF.

The chain links TRBV5-1 to TRBJ1-1; D possibly corresponds to TRBD1 (6 bases). Germline lookup yields CDR1 SGHRS and CDR2 YFSETQ. CDR3 size: 15 residues. V was clipped by 0 bases and J by 3 bases, with 12 bases between them. The CDR3 protein is CASSLGAGADTEAFF. The CDR3 nucleotides are TGCGCCAGCAGCTTGGGGGCAGGGGCGGACACTGAAGCTTTCTTT.